This TCR beta chain appears in the sequencing data of a study of a mutant IDH1 vaccine in newly diagnosed glioma. For this clone: Its cognate antigen is unknown.

The assay was immunoSEQ multiplex PCR, and TCRdb's table has in-frame clones only and misses some. The sample lists about 64,000 clones; approximately 88% were seen once. Time point here: week 11, during vaccination. All doses held 300 ug of mutant IDH1 20-mer peptide, with topical imiquimod. V was trimmed by 5 bases and J by 1 base, leaving 9 bases between them. This CDR3 has 13 residues. Per germline, CDR1 LNHNV and CDR2 YYDKDF (reference sequence). This TCR was recovered from a woman aged 45 to 65 with glioma. The chain employs TRBV15 and TRBJ2-7; no reliable D call. Sequenced here: PBMCs, sampled from a glioma patient whose treatment included an IDH1 peptide vaccine. CDR3 protein: CATSASNSYEQYF. CDR3 sequence (DNA): TGTGCCACCAGCGCTTCCAATTCCTACGAGCAGTACTTC.